This T cell receptor (beta chain) is from a study of cytomegalovirus exposure and HLA in healthy donors. Study-wide results and caveats: Cytomegalovirus status was reportedly diagnosed by the classifier with high sensitivity and specificity. Most TCR sequences showed up rarely, but some public TCRs showed up in many donors. It was 160 or so TCR beta chains that were listed as cytomegalovirus-associated.

Per the germline V gene, CDR1 is MNHNY and CDR2 is SVGAGI (reference sequence). V was cut by 2 bases and J by 2 bases, with 12 bases left in between. The CDR3 is 16 amino acids. The table came from immunoSEQ multiplex PCR; TCRdb's copy has only in-frame clones and leaves some out. The sample carries tens of thousands of clones, approximately 97% recorded once. This clone was observed a single time. The antigen remains unidentified. The receptor's source is a woman between 18 and 29 years old in good health and CMV-seropositive. The specimen was PBMCs. The chain recombines TRBV6-6 with TRBJ2-2; tentative D call: TRBD2 (6 bases). CDR3 nucleotides: TGTGCCAGCAGTTACGGCGGGACCCATAACACCGGGGAGCTGTTTTTT. Translating gives CASSYGGTHNTGELFF.